This TCR beta chain was captured in a study of HIV-infected patients and healthy controls. The overall study: Early therapy brought no consistent CD8 count shift, though the CD4:CD8 ratio rose a little. Regarding the study as a whole: In healthy controls, MAIT alpha CDR3s were common; in HIV+ repertoires, severely depleted.

cDNA was made from 400 to 500 ng RNA using alpha and beta constant primers. Alpha and beta chain libraries were made separately by chain-specific third strand synthesis with multiplexing indices. A 12-nucleotide barcode per molecule came from two concatenated random hexamers added pre-amplification. TCRdb passed the 5' RACE reads through MiXCR, listing each CDR3 protein once. The table includes about 12,000 distinct CDR3 sequences, around a tenth detected once. The repertoire came from unfractionated whole blood and reflected all unsorted peripheral T cells. Donors were HIV-infected adults who had not yet started antiretroviral therapy but were about to begin. To note about this clonotype: Its target is unknown.

Per the germline V gene, CDR1 is DFQATT and CDR2 is SNEGSKA (reference sequence). The ends were cut back, 0 bases at V and 2 bases at J, with 10 bases in the middle. CDR3 length: 14 residues. The receptor comes from an adult with HIV infection. The donor label of this sample is uncertain. This specimen consisted of blood, obtained before antiretroviral therapy. The chain links TRBV20-1 to TRBJ2-5; D ambiguous. This chain's CDR3 is CSARDGGAQETQYF. Here the CDR3 DNA reads TGCAGTGCTAGAGATGGTGGCGCTCAAGAGACCCAGTACTTC.